This is a list of T cell receptor beta chains from one sample in a study of cytomegalovirus exposure and HLA in healthy donors. Measured with immunoSEQ multiplex PCR; TCRdb has only the in-frame clones, and not every one. Of around 130,000 clones listed, approximately 80% were seen once; the top ten hold roughly 5.8%. The material sequenced was PBMCs. The receptor set was obtained from a man between 18 and 35 years old in good health and CMV-seropositive. Both conserved end residues are part of each CDR3. Each record gives: J gene, V gene, CDR3 protein.

TRBJ2-3,TRBV4-1,CASSQYTDTQYF
TRBJ1-4,TRBV6-5,CASSDRGLEKLFF
TRBJ1-1,TRBV7-3,CASSLTSRENTEAFF
TRBJ2-1,TRBV7-3,CASSLASSNEQFF
TRBJ2-1,TRBV19,CASSIPGTSGSYEQFF
TRBJ1-1,TRBV5-1,CASSFGQGNAEAFF
TRBJ1-1,TRBV5-1,CASSRLGGTEAFF
TRBJ2-2,TRBV11-2,CASSLDLIGQTGRTGELFF
TRBJ1-1,TRBV25-1,CASREHGNTEAFF
TRBJ1-6,TRBV27,CASSFRQPGSPLHF
TRBJ1-1,TRBV30,CAWTRGANTEAFF
TRBJ2-6,TRBV6-5,CASRESGANGLTF
TRBJ2-7,TRBV6-5,CASSYSGQGYHEQYF
TRBJ2-5,TRBV6-1,CASSEFTVQQETQYF
TRBJ1-1,TRBV27,CASSPMTGRTEAFF
TRBJ2-7,TRBV25-1,CASSEGTGVGYEQYF
TRBJ1-5,TRBV7-3,CASSLPGQGIPYSNQPQHF
TRBJ1-2,TRBV7-8,CASSLGQGYGYTF
TRBJ1-5,TRBV19,CASNTGKVVGQPQHF
TRBJ2-2,TRBV29-1,CSVADTPGHYTGELFF
TRBJ1-2,TRBV7-6,CASSVDRGGYGYTF
TRBJ2-2,TRBV19,CASSIGRLRWALNTGELFF
TRBJ2-3,TRBV19,CASSIQNSGASTDTQYF
TRBJ2-7,TRBV28,CASSLRTDEQYF
TRBJ1-2,TRBV6-5,CASSGQDPNYGYTF
TRBJ2-1,TRBV19,CASSIHNNEQFF
TRBJ1-2,TRBV5-6,CASSHPEGYGYTF
TRBJ1-4,TRBV13,CASSLRQGGEKLFF
TRBJ2-1,TRBV19,CASRGTSGSRNNEQFF
TRBJ2-7,TRBV6-1,CASSESWTSGYEQYF
TRBJ2-2,TRBV5-1,CASIPDSSSTGELFF
TRBJ1-1,TRBV28,CASSFFSEDAGNTEAFF
TRBJ2-3,TRBV10-1,CASRPGLAGTDTQYF
TRBJ2-7,TRBV7-7,CASSLGAGQEYEQYF
NA,TRBV29-1,CSVGTGRYEQYF
TRBJ1-2,TRBV30,CAWSVRAGINYGYTF